This TCR beta chain stems from a study of CD8+ T cells in alopecia areata. Across the study: Treatment comprised oral tofacitinib, 5 to 10 mg twice daily, in treated patients.

RNA extraction was followed by reverse transcription into cDNA, which acted as the sequencing template. Only in-frame clones appear in the TCRdb table, and some are missing; sequencing was by immunoSEQ multiplex PCR. The table has about 150,000 clones, 47% seen once. The table lists this clone with a few counts. Samples from alopecia areata patients were lesional scalp punch biopsies and peripheral blood. The CDR3 covers 14 residues. V lost 2 bases and J lost 0, with 7 bases in between. Per germline, CDR1 KGHSH and CDR2 LQKENI. This clonotype originated in a human donor with alopecia areata. This chain links TRBV18 with TRBJ1-1; D is unclear. Material: CD4+ T cells sorted from blood. CDR3 sequence reads: CASSPIALNTEAFF. The CDR3 DNA reads as TGTGCCAGCTCACCAATTGCTCTGAACACTGAAGCTTTCTTT.